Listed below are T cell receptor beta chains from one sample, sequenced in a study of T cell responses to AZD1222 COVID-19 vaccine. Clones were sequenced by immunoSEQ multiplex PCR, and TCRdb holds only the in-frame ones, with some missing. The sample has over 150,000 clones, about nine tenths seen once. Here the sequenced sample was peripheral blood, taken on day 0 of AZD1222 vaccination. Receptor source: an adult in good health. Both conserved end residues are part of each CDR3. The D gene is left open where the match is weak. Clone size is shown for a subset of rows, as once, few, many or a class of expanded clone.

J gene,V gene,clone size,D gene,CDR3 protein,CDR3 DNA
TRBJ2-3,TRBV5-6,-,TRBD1,CASSSGQGLDTQYF,TGTGCCAGCAGCTCGGGACAGGGTCTGGATACGCAGTATTTT
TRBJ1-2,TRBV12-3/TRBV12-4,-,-,CASFPLGMGGYTF,TGTGCCAGCTTCCCCCTCGGAATGGGGGGCTACACCTTC
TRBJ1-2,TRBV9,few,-,CASSVNYGYTF,TGTGCCAGCAGCGTTAACTATGGCTACACCTTC
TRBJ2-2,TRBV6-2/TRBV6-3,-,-,CASSPTQETGELFF,TGTGCCAGCAGTCCAACGCAGGAAACCGGGGAGCTGTTTTTT
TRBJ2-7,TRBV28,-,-,CASSFLRALEQYF,TGTGCCAGCAGTTTCCTCCGGGCCCTCGAGCAGTACTTC
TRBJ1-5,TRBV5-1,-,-,CASSRGGSSNQPQHF,TGCGCCAGCAGCAGGGGGGGTTCGAGCAATCAGCCCCAGCATTTT
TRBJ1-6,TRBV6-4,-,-,CASSEQSSNSPLHF,TGTGCCAGCAGTGAGCAGAGTAGTAATTCACCCCTCCACTTT
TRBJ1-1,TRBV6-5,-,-,CASSYGQVNTEAFF,TGTGCCAGCAGTTACGGGCAGGTGAACACTGAAGCTTTCTTT
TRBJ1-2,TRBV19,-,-,CASSMRGNYGYTF,TGTGCCAGTAGTATGAGGGGTAACTATGGCTACACCTTC
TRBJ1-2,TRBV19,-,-,CASSINGGIGYGYTF,TGTGCCAGTAGTATCAATGGAGGGATAGGGTATGGCTACACCTTC
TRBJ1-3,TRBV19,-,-,CASTQGGSGNTIYF,TGTGCAAGTACCCAGGGAGGCTCTGGAAACACCATATATTTT
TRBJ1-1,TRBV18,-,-,CASSAGAAEAFF,TGTGCCAGCTCCGCGGGGGCCGCTGAAGCTTTCTTT
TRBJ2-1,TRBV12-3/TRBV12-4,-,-,CASSNRTATEQFF,TGTGCCAGCAGCAATAGGACCGCTACTGAGCAGTTCTTC
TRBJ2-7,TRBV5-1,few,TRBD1,CASSFTGGEYEQYF,TGCGCCAGCAGCTTCACAGGGGGCGAGTACGAGCAGTACTTC
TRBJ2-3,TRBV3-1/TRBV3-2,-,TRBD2,CASSRRLAGANTDTQYF,TGTGCCAGCAGCCGCCGACTAGCGGGGGCCAATACAGATACGCAGTATTTT
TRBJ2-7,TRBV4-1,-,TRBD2,CASSQEEGLAGGILYEQYF,TGCGCCAGCAGCCAAGAAGAGGGACTAGCGGGGGGGATTCTCTACGAGCAGTACTTC
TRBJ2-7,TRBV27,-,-,CASSSLEGSYEQYF,TGTGCCAGCAGTTCCCTTGAAGGCTCCTACGAGCAGTACTTC
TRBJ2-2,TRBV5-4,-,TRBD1,CASRDIGTGVTGELFF,TGTGCCAGCAGGGATATCGGGACAGGGGTCACCGGGGAGCTGTTTTTT
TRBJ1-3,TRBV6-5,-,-,CASFTAPGLRNTIYF,TGTGCCAGCTTTACTGCACCTGGTCTCAGGAACACCATATATTTT
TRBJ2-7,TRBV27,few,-,CASSPTGLGGYEQYF,TGTGCCAGCAGTCCCACGGGATTGGGGGGTTACGAGCAGTACTTC
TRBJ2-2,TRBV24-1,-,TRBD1,CAISNRQGSGGELFF,TGTGCCATCTCAAACCGACAGGGGTCGGGCGGGGAGCTGTTTTTT
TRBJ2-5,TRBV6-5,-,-,CASSRRGGPAETQYF,TGTGCCAGCAGTCGGAGAGGGGGGCCAGCAGAGACCCAGTACTTC
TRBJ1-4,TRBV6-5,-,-,CASSGMGTNEKLFF,TGTGCCAGCAGCGGAATGGGAACTAATGAAAAACTGTTTTTT
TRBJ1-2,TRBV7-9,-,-,CASREGDGPYGYTF,TGTGCCAGCAGGGAAGGGGACGGCCCCTATGGCTACACCTTC
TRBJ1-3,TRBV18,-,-,CASSPRAAISGNTIYF,TGTGCCAGCTCACCACGGGCCGCGATCTCTGGAAACACCATATATTTT
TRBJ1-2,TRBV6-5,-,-,CASSWGYGYTF,TGTGCCAGCAGTTGGGGGTATGGCTACACCTTC
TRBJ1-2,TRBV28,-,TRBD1,CASSPVGRGRGDYGYTF,TGTGCCAGCAGCCCGGTGGGCAGGGGGCGTGGGGACTATGGCTACACCTTC
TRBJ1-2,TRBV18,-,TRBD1,CASSPGQGAPGYTF,TGTGCCAGCTCACCAGGCCAGGGGGCGCCCGGCTACACCTTC
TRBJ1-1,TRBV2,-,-,CASSGTEAFF,TGTGCCAGCAGCGGGACTGAAGCTTTCTTT
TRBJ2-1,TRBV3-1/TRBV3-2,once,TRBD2,CASSQGGTSGYGWEQFF,TGTGCCAGCAGCCAAGGGGGGACTAGCGGGTATGGGTGGGAGCAGTTCTTC
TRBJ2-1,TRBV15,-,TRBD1,CATSPTGTGIFEQFF,TGTGCCACCAGCCCGACCGGGACAGGGATATTTGAGCAGTTCTTC
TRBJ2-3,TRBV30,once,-,CAWSVQDTQYF,TGTGCCTGGAGTGTACAGGATACGCAGTATTTT
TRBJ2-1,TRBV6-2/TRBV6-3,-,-,CASSFRAENNEQFF,TGTGCCAGCAGTTTTAGAGCTGAAAACAATGAGCAGTTCTTC
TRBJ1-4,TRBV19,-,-,CASSMDEMPGKLFF,TGTGCCAGTAGTATGGACGAGATGCCGGGAAAACTGTTTTTT
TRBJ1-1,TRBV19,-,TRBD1,CASNIQGVNTEAFF,TGTGCCAGTAATATTCAGGGGGTGAACACTGAAGCTTTCTTT
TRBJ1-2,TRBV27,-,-,CASRANSNYGYTF,TGTGCCAGCAGGGCCAACAGTAACTATGGCTACACCTTC
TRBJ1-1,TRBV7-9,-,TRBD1,CASSLWEGATEAFF,TGTGCCAGCAGCTTATGGGAGGGGGCAACTGAAGCTTTCTTT
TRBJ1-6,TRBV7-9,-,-,CASSGGDSQNSPLHF,TGTGCCAGCAGCGGCGGGGACTCCCAAAATTCACCCCTCCACTTT
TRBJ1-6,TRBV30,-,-,CAWVDRRNNSPLHF,TGTGCCTGGGTAGACAGGCGCAATAATTCACCCCTCCACTTT
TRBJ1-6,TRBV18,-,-,CASSPGGTRSYNSPLHF,TGTGCCAGCTCACCAGGAGGGACGCGCTCCTATAATTCACCCCTCCACTTT
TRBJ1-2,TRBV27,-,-,CASSLSKGDGYTF,TGTGCCAGCAGTTTATCGAAGGGGGATGGCTACACCTTC
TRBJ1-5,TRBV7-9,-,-,CASSLEGAPQHF,TGTGCCAGCAGCTTAGAAGGTGCGCCCCAGCATTTT
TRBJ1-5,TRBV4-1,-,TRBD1,CASSHPRQGNQPQHF,TGCGCCAGCAGCCACCCAAGACAGGGGAATCAGCCCCAGCATTTT
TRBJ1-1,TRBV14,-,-,CASSQEAGLTEAFF,TGTGCCAGCAGCCAAGAAGCAGGACTCACTGAAGCTTTCTTT
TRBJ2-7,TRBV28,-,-,CASSLLGFEQYF,TGTGCCAGCAGTTTATTGGGATTCGAGCAGTACTTC
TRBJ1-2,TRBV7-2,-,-,CASSLARRGNGYTF,TGTGCCAGCAGCTTAGCGCGCAGGGGAAATGGCTACACCTTC
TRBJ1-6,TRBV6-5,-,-,CASTSRGSPLHF,TGTGCCAGCACGTCCCGAGGGTCACCCCTCCACTTT
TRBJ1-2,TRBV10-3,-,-,CAIRPGGSSYGYTF,TGTGCCATCAGACCCGGGGGTAGTAGCTATGGCTACACCTTC
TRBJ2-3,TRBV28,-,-,CASTLGLLRGSDTQYF,TGTGCCAGCACCTTAGGACTCCTAAGGGGCTCAGATACGCAGTATTTT
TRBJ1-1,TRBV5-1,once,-,CASSGLDGGSTEAFF,TGCGCCAGCAGCGGCCTTGACGGAGGTAGTACTGAAGCTTTCTTT
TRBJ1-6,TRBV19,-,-,CASSVLPRAGYNSPLHF,TGTGCCAGTAGTGTTCTACCCCGGGCCGGCTATAATTCACCCCTCCACTTT